These T cell receptor beta chains were read from a single sample in a study of T cell responses to AZD1222 COVID-19 vaccine. Profiling relied on immunoSEQ multiplex PCR, and the TCRdb table lists in-frame clones only, not all of them. Of some 200,000 clones listed, roughly 91% are singletons. This material consisted of peripheral blood, taken on day 0 of MenACWY control vaccination. These receptors came from an adult in good health. CDR3s include the opening cysteine and the closing phenylalanine or tryptophan. Size is omitted from some rows. Given values are once, few, many or a class for expanded clones.

length: 15; V: TRBV5-1; J: TRBJ2-7; size: NA; CDR3: CASSLSPGRSYEQYF
length: 15; V: TRBV6-5; J: TRBJ1-5; size: NA; CDR3: CASSYRRGGNQPQHF
length: 13; V: TRBV18; J: TRBJ1-4; size: many; CDR3: CASSRPATEKLFF
length: 15; V: TRBV19; J: TRBJ1-4; size: NA; CDR3: CASKSFRPTNEKLFF
length: 13; V: TRBV2; J: TRBJ1-6; size: NA; CDR3: CATTGYGNSPLHF
length: 11; V: TRBV7-8; J: TRBJ1-6; size: once; CDR3: CASSLDSPLHF
length: 14; V: TRBV3-1/TRBV3-2; J: TRBJ1-1; size: NA; CDR3: CASSQMTGGTEAFF
length: 9; V: TRBV2; J: TRBJ1-2; size: NA; CDR3: CASRTGYTF
length: 15; V: TRBV7-2; J: TRBJ2-3; size: NA; CDR3: CASSLDGGSTDTQYF
length: 13; V: TRBV9; J: TRBJ2-2; size: NA; CDR3: CASSVVDTGELFF
length: 17; V: TRBV28; J: TRBJ2-5; size: once; CDR3: CASSLTLAGGMGKTQYF
length: 17; V: TRBV5-4; J: TRBJ1-5; size: NA; CDR3: CASSLDPGTGHNQPQHF
length: 15; V: TRBV2; J: TRBJ2-1; size: NA; CDR3: CASSRGQGAYNEQFF
length: 16; V: TRBV27; J: TRBJ2-3; size: NA; CDR3: CASTSWGKVSTDTQYF
length: 17; V: TRBV11-3; J: TRBJ1-3; size: once; CDR3: CASSLEDTPSPGNTIYF
length: 16; V: TRBV7-2; J: TRBJ2-3; size: NA; CDR3: CASSLGMGANTDTQYF